This is a list of T cell receptor beta chains from one sample in a study of cytomegalovirus exposure and HLA in healthy donors. Here immunoSEQ multiplex PCR was the method, and the copy in TCRdb shows in-frame clones only, minus some. In the table there are roughly 150,000 clones, over 70% of which are singletons. The sample consisted of PBMCs. The receptors stem from a male donor in good health and CMV-seronegative. CDR3s include the opening cysteine and the closing phenylalanine or tryptophan. A D gene is named only where the DNA matches it firmly. For some rows the clone size is stated as once, few or many, or as a class when expanded; others skip it.

d_gene,j_gene,v_gene,abundance,CDR3aa,CDR3nt
.,TRBJ1-6,TRBV5-1,.,CASSTTGANSPLHF,TGCGCCAGCAGCACAACAGGTGCCAATTCACCCCTCCACTTT
.,TRBJ2-3,TRBV5-1,.,CASSLGGTSTDTQYF,TGCGCCAGCTCCTTGGGGGGCACTAGCACAGATACGCAGTATTTT
.,TRBJ2-7,TRBV28,.,CASRGVFEQYF,TGTGCCAGCAGGGGAGTTTTTGAGCAGTACTTC
TRBD1,TRBJ1-4,TRBV6-5,.,CASSGTGPNEKLFF,TGTGCCAGCAGTGGGACAGGGCCTAATGAAAAACTGTTTTTT
TRBD1,TRBJ1-2,TRBV30,.,CAWTRDSSYGYTF,TGTGCCTGGACTCGGGACAGCTCCTATGGCTACACCTTC
.,TRBJ1-3,TRBV5-1,.,CASSLARRAGNTIYF,TGCGCCAGCAGCTTGGCCCGGAGGGCCGGAAACACCATATATTTT
TRBD2,TRBJ2-1,TRBV7-8,.,CASSSLRLAGYNEQFF,TGTGCCAGCAGCTCCCTTAGACTAGCGGGGTACAATGAGCAGTTCTTC
.,TRBJ1-4,TRBV5-4,few,CASSPVENEKLFF,TGTGCCAGCAGCCCCGTGGAGAATGAAAAACTGTTTTTT
.,TRBJ1-3,TRBV18,.,CASSRAAASSGNTIYF,TGTGCCAGCTCGAGGGCGGCGGCGAGCTCTGGAAACACCATATATTTT
.,TRBJ1-3,TRBV19,.,CASTPGTGNTIYF,TGTGCCAGTACACCAGGGACTGGAAACACCATATATTTT
TRBD1,TRBJ1-1,TRBV10-3,.,CAISESFGQGDEAFF,TGTGCCATCAGTGAGTCCTTCGGACAGGGGGATGAAGCTTTCTTT
TRBD2,TRBJ2-7,TRBV5-1,.,CASSLDSGGGYEQYF,TGCGCCAGCAGCTTGGATTCGGGCGGGGGTTACGAGCAGTACTTC
TRBD1,TRBJ2-7,TRBV6-1,.,CASSESQGAPYEQYF,TGTGCCAGCAGTGAATCCCAGGGGGCCCCCTACGAGCAGTACTTC
.,TRBJ2-3,TRBV2,.,CADSGLSLDTQYF,TGTGCCGACTCCGGATTATCCTTAGATACGCAGTATTTT
.,TRBJ1-1,TRBV19,.,CASSPRGFTEAFF,TGTGCCAGTAGCCCTAGGGGCTTCACTGAAGCTTTCTTT
.,TRBJ2-1,TRBV2,.,CASSEGGQRNEQFF,TGTGCCAGCAGTGAGGGTGGCCAGCGCAATGAGCAGTTCTTC
TRBD1,TRBJ2-2,TRBV28,.,CASSTSDRSVWGTGELFF,TGTGCCAGCAGCACCTCGGACAGGTCGGTCTGGGGCACCGGGGAGCTGTTTTTT
.,TRBJ1-1,TRBV29-1,.,CSAETDRNTEAFF,TGCAGCGCTGAAACGGACAGGAACACTGAAGCTTTCTTT
TRBD1,TRBJ1-4,TRBV27,.,CASRSGTGHEKLFF,TGTGCCAGCAGATCCGGGACAGGGCATGAAAAACTGTTTTTT
.,TRBJ2-5,TRBV5-8,.,CASSLEGRAQETQYF,TGTGCCAGCAGCTTGGAGGGCAGGGCCCAAGAGACCCAGTACTTC
TRBD1,TRBJ2-7,TRBV28,.,CASSLHLWTGSSYEQYF,TGTGCCAGCAGTCTACATCTCTGGACAGGGTCCTCCTACGAGCAGTACTTC
.,TRBJ2-7,TRBV4-1,.,CASSQVEQGYEQYF,TGCGCCAGCAGCCAAGTGGAACAGGGATACGAGCAGTACTTC
.,TRBJ2-6,TRBV18,once,CASSPEGRMLANVLTF,TGTGCCAGCTCACCGGAGGGGCGTATGCTGGCCAACGTCCTGACTTTC